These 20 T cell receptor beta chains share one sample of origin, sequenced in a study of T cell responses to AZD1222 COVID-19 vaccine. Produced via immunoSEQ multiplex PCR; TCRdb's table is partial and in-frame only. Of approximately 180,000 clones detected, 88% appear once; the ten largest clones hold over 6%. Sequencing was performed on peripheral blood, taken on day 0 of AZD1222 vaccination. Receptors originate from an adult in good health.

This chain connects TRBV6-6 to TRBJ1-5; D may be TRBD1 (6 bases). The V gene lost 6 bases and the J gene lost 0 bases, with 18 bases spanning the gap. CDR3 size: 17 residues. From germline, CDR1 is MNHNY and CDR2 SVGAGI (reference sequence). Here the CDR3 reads CASSRWPGDYSNQPQHF. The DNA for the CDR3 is TGTGCCAGCAGCCGATGGCCAGGGGATTATAGCAATCAGCCCCAGCATTTT.

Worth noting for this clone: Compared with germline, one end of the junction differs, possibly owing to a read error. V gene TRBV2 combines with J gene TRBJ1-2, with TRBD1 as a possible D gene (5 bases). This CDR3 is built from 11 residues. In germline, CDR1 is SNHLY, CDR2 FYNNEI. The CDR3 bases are TGTGCCAGCAGGGAAGGGACCTCCGACCACTTC. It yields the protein CASREGTSDHF.

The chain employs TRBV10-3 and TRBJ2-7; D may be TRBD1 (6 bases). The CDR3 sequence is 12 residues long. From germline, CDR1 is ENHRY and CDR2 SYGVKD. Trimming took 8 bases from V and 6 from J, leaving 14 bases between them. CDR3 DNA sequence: TGTGCCATCGGGCCAGGGGAGAGCGAGCAGTACTTC. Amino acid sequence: CAIGPGESEQYF.

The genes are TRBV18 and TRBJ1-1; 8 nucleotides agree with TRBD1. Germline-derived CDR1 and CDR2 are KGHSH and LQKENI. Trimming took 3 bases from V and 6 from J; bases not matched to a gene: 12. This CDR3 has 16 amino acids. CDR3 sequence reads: CASSPLQGAGGSEAFF. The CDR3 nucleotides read TGTGCCAGCTCACCGCTTCAGGGGGCAGGAGGTTCTGAAGCTTTCTTT.

The CDR3 spells CASSLEALNTEAFF. CDR3 nucleotide sequence: TGCGCCAGCAGCTTGGAGGCATTGAACACTGAAGCTTTCTTT. The V gene is TRBV5-1, the J gene TRBJ1-1, with D unresolved. V lost 0 bases to trimming and J lost 0 bases, with 6 bases between them. This CDR3 has 14 amino acids. Germline CDR1 reads SGHRS; CDR2 reads YFSETQ.

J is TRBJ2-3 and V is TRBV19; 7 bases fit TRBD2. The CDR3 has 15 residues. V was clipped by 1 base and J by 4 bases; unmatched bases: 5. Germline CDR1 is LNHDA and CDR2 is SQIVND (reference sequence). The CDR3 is CASSIAGRGADTQYF. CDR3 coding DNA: TGTGCCAGTAGTATAGCGGGGAGGGGCGCAGATACGCAGTATTTT.

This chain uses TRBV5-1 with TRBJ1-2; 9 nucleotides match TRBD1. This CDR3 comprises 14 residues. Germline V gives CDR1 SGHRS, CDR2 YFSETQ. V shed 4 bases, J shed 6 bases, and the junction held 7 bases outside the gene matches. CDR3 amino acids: CASSPRTGADGYTF. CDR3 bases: TGCGCCAGCAGCCCGAGGACAGGGGCGGATGGCTACACCTTC.

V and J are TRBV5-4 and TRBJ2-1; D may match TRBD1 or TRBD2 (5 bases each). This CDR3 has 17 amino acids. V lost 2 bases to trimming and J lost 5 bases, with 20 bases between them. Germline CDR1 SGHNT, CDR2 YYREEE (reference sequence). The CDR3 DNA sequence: TGTGCCAGCAGCTTACGTCCCGGGACCCGAAGGCACAATGAGCAGTTCTTC. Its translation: CASSLRPGTRRHNEQFF.

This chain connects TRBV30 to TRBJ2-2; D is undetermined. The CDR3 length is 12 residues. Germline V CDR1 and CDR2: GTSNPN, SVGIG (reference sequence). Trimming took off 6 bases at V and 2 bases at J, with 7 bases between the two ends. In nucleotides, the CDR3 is TGTGCCTGCACCCTTAACACCGGGGAGCTGTTTTTT. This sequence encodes CACTLNTGELFF.

In DNA, the CDR3 is TGTGCCAGTGGGGACAGAGGAACGCAAGATACGCAGTATTTT. This gives the protein CASGDRGTQDTQYF. V and J are TRBV6-5 and TRBJ2-3, with 7 bases that match TRBD1. This CDR3 is 14 amino acids long. Germline lookup yields CDR1 MNHEY and CDR2 SVGAGI. Trimming cost V 9 bases and J 5 bases; bases outside gene matches: 11.

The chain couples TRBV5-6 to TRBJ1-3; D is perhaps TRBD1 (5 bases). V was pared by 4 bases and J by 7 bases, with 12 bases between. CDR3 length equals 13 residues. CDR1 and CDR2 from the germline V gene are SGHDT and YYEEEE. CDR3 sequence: CASSGTPENTIYF. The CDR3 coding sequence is TGTGCCAGCAGCGGGACTCCAGAGAACACCATATATTTT.

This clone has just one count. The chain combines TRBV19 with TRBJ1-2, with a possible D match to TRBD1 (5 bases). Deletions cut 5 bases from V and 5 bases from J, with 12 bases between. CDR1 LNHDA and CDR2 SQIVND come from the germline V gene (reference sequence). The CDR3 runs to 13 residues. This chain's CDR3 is CASSSQGPYGYTF. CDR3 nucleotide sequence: TGTGCCAGTAGTTCGCAGGGTCCTTATGGCTACACCTTC.

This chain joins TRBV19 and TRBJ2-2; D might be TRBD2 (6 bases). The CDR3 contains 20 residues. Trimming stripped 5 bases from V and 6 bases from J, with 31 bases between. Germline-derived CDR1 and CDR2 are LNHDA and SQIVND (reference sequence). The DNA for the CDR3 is TGTGCCAGTAGTGCCATGCTAGGGCCCTCCAGATTAACGGGGGCCGGGGAGCTGTTTTTT. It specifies CASSAMLGPSRLTGAGELFF.

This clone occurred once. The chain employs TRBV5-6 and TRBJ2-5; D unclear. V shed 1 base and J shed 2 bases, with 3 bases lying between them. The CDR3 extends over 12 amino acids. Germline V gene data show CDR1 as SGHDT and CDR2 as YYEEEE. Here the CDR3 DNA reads TGTGCCAGCAGCTTGCTACAAGAGACCCAGTACTTC. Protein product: CASSLLQETQYF.

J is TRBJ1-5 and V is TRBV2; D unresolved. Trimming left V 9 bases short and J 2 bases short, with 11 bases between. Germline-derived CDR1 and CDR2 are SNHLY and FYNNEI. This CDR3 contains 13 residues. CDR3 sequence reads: CAREELGNQPQHF. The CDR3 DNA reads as TGTGCCAGGGAGGAGCTTGGCAATCAGCCCCAGCATTTT.

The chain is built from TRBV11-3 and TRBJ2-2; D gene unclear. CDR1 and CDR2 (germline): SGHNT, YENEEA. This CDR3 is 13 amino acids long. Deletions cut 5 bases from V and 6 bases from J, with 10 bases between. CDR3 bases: TGTGCCAGCAGCCCAGACTTATCCGGGGAGCTGTTTTTT. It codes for CASSPDLSGELFF. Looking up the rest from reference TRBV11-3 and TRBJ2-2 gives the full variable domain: EAGVVQSPRYKIIEKKQPVAFWCNPISGHNTLYWYLQNLGQGPELLIRYENEEAVDDSQLPKDRFSAERLKGVDSTLKIQPAELGDSAVYLCASSPDLSGELFFGEGSRLTVL.

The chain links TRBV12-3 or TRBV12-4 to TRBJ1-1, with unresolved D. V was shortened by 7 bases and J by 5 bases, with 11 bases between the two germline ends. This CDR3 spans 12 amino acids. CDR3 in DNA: TGTGCCAGCATCCCGGTGAGGACTGAAGCTTTCTTT. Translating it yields CASIPVRTEAFF.

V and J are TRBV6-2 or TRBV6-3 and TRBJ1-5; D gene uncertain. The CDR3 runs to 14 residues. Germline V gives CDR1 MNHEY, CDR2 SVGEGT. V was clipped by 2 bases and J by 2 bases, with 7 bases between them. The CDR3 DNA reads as TGTGCCAGCAGTTACCCCGGTGGCAATCAGCCCCAGCATTTT. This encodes CASSYPGGNQPQHF.

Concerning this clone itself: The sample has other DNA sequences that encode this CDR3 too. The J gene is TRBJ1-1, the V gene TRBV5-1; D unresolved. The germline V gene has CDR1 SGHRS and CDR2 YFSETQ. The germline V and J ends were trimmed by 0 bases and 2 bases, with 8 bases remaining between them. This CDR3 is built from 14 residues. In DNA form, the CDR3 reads TGCGCCAGCAGCTTGGGACGGACTAACACTGAAGCTTTCTTT. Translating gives CASSLGRTNTEAFF.

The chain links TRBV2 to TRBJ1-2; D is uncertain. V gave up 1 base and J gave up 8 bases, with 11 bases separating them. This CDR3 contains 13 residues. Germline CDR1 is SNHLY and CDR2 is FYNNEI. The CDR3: CASSEVGRLGYTF. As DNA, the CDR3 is TGTGCCAGCAGTGAAGTTGGCCGTCTGGGCTACACCTTC.